This T cell receptor (beta chain) was retrieved from a study of T-cell memory formation after mild COVID-19. TCRdb processed the 5' RACE reads anew with MiXCR; each CDR3 protein has one entry. The table lists 280,000 or so distinct CDR3 sequences, 8% to 10% of them singletons. This clonotype was picked up a small number of times. Antigen specificity is unknown. Study-wide results and caveats: Still unconfirmed is whether the second-wave clones peaking on day 37 recognized SARS-CoV-2. Researchers found some responding clones in pre-infection memory, a sign that cross-reactive memory joined. CD4+ contracting clones lay mainly in CM and EM, CD8+ ones in EMRA. Contracting clones from day 15 to 85 had balanced CD4/CD8; later expanders favoured CD4+.

This receptor was taken from a man between 18 and 29 years old who had mild COVID-19 (a few samples of this study predate the infection). Cell type and time point are not known. Sequencing was carried out using PBMCs or a T cell subset sorted from them (not recorded which).

CDR3 in DNA: TGCAGTGCCCCGGATCCCCCGGGGAAGTACTTC. Protein: CSAPDPPGKYF. V gene TRBV20-1 combines with J gene TRBJ2-4, with a weak D call TRBD2 (5 bases). The germline V gene has CDR1 DFQATT and CDR2 SNEGSKA (reference sequence). This CDR3 comprises 11 residues. V lost 6 bases to trimming and J lost 14 bases, with 17 bases between them.